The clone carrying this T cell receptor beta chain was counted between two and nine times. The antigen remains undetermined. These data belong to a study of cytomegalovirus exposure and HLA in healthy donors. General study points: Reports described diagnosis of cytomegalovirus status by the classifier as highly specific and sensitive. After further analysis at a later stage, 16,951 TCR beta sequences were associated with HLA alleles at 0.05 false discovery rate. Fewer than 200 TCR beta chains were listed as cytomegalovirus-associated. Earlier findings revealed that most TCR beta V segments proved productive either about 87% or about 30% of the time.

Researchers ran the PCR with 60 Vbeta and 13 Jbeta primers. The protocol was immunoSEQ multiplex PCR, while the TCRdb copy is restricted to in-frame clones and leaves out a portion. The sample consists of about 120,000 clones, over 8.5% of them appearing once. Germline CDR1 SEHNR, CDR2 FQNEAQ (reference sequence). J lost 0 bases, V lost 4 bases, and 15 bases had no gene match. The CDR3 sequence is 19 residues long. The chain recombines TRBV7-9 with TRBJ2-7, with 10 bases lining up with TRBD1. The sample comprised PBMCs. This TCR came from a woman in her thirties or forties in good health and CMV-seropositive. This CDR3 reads CASSSTGQGGRKSSYEQYF. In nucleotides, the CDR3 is TGTGCCAGCAGCTCAACAGGACAGGGGGGGAGGAAGAGCTCCTACGAGCAGTACTTC. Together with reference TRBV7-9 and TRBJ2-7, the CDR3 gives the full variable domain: DTGVSQNPRHKITKRGQNVTFRCDPISEHNRLYWYRQTLGQGPEFLTYFQNEAQLEKSRLLSDRFSAERPKGSFSTLEIQRTEQGDSAMYLCASSSTGQGGRKSSYEQYFGPGTRLTVT.